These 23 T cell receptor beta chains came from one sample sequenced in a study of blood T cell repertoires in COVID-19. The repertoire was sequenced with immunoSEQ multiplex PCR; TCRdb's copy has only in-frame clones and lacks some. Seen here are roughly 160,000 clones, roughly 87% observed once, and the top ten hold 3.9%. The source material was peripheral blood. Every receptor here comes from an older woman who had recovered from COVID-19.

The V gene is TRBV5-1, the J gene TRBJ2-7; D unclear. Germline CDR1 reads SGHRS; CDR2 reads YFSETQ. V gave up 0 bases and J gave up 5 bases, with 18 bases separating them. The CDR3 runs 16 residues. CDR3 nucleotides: TGCGCCAGCAGCTTGGCCATCGGCCCGATTCAGGACGAGCAGTACTTC. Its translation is CASSLAIGPIQDEQYF.

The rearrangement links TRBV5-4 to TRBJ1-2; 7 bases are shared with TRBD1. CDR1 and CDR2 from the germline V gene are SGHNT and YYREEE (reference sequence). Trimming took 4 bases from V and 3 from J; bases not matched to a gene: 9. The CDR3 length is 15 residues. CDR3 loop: CASSAPTGFDYGYTF. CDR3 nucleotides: TGTGCCAGCAGCGCGCCGACAGGGTTCGACTATGGCTACACCTTC.

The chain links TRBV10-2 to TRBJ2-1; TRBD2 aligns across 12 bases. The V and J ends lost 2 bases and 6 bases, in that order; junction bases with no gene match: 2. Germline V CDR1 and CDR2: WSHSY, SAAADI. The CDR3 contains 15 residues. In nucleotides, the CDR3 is TGCGCCAGCAGTGAGCCTAGCGGGGGGGTCAATGAGCAGTTCTTC. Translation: CASSEPSGGVNEQFF.

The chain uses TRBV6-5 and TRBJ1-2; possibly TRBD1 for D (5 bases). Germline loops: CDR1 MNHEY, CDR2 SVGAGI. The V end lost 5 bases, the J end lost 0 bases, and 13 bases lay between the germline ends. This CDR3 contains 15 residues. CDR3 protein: CASSPYRFANYGYTF. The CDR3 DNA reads TGTGCCAGCAGTCCCTACAGGTTTGCTAACTATGGCTACACCTTC.

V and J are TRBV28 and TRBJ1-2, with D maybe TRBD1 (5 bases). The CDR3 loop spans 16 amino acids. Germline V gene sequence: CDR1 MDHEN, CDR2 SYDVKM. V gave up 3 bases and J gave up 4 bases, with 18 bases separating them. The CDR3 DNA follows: TGTGCCAGCAGTTTCCCCGGGACTGAGGGCGGCTATGGCTACACCTTC. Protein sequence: CASSFPGTEGGYGYTF.

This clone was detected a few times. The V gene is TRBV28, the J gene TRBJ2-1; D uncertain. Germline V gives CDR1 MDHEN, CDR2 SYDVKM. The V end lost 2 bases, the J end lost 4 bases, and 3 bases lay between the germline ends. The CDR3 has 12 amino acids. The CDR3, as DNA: TGTGCCAGCAGTTTACTTTACAATGAGCAGTTCTTC. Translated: CASSLLYNEQFF.

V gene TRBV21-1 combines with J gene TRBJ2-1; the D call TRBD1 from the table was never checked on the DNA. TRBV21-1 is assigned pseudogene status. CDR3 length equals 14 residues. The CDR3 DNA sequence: TGTGCCAGCAGCATCCGGGACAGGGGGAATGAGCAGTTCTTC. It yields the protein CASSIRDRGNEQFF.

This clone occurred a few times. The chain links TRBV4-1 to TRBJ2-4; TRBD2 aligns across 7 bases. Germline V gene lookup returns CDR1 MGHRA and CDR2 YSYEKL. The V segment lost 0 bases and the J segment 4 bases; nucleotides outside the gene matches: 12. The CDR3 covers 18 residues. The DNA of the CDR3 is TGCGCCAGCAGCCAAGAGTTCGGTGGGGGGGGTTGGAAAAACATTCAGTACTTC. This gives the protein CASSQEFGGGGWKNIQYF.

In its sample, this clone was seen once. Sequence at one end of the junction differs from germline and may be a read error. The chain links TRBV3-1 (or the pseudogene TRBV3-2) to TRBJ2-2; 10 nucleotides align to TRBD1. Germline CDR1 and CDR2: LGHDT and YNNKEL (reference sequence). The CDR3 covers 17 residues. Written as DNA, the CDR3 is TGTACCAGCAGCCCGGGACAGGGGTCCCCGGACACCGGGGAGCTGTTTTTT. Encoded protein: CTSSPGQGSPDTGELFF.

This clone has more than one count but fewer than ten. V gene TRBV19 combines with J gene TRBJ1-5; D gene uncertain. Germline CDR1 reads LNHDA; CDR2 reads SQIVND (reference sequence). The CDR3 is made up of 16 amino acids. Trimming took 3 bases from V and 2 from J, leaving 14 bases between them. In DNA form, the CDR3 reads TGTGCCAGTAGTATCGACTCCTTTTTTGGCAATCAGCCCCAGCATTTT. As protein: CASSIDSFFGNQPQHF.

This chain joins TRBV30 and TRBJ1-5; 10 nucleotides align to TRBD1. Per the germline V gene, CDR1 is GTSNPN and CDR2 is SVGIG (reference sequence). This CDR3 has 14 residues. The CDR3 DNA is TGTGCGGAATCCGGGACAGGGGTCTATCAGCCCCAGCATTTT. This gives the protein CAESGTGVYQPQHF.

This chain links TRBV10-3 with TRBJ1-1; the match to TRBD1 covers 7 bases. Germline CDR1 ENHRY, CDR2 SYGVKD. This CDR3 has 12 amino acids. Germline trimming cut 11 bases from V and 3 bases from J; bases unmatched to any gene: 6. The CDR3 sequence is CASSTGDTEAFF. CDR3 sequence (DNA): TGTGCCTCCAGTACAGGGGACACTGAAGCTTTCTTT.

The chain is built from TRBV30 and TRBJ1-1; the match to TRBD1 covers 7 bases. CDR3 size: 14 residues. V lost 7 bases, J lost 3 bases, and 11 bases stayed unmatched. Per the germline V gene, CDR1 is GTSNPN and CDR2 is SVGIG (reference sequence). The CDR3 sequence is CALETGTADTEAFF. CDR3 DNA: TGTGCCTTAGAGACCGGGACAGCGGACACTGAAGCTTTCTTT.

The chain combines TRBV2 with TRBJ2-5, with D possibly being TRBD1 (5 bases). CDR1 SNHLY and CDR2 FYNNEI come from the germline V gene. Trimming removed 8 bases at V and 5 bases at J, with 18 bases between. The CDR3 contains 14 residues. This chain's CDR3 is CASGPRDGKETQYF. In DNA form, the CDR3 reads TGTGCCAGCGGACCCAGGGATGGAAAGGAGACCCAGTACTTC.

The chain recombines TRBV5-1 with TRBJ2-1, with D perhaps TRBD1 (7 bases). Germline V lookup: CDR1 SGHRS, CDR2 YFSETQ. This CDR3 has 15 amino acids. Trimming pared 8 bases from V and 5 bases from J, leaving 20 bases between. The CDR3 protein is CASQRAGQTDNEQFF. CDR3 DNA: TGCGCCAGTCAAAGGGCGGGACAGACCGACAATGAGCAGTTCTTC.

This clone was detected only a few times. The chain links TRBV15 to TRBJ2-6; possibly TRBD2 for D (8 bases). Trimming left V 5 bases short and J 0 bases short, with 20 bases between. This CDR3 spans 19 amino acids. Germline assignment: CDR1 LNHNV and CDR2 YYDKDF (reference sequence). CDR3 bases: TGTGCCACCAGCCGAGCGGGGGCAGGGGGGTCCTCTGGGGCCAACGTCCTGACTTTC. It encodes CATSRAGAGGSSGANVLTF.

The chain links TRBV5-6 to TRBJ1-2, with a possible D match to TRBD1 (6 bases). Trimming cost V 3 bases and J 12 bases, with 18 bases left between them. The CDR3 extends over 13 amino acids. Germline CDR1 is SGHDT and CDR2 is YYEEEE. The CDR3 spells CASSSLPGQIDTF. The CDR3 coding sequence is TGTGCCAGCAGCTCCCTCCCAGGACAGATAGACACCTTC.

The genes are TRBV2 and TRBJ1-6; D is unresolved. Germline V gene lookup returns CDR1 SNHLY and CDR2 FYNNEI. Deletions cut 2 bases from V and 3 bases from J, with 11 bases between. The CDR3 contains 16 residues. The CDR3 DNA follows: TGTGCCAGCAGTGAAACTTATCAGGACTATAATTCACCCCTCCACTTT. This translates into CASSETYQDYNSPLHF.

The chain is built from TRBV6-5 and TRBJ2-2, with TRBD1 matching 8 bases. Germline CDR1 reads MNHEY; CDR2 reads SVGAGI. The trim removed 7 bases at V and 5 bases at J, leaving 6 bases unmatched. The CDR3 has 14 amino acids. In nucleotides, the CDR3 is TGTGCCAGCATGGCAGGGGGCCGGACCGGGGAGCTGTTTTTT. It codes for CASMAGGRTGELFF.

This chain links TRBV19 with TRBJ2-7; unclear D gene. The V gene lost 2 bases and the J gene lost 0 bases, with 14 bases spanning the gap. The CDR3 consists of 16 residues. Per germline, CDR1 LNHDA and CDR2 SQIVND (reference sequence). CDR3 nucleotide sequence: TGTGCCAGTAGTATAATGGCCATCTCCAACTCCTACGAGCAGTACTTC. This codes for CASSIMAISNSYEQYF.

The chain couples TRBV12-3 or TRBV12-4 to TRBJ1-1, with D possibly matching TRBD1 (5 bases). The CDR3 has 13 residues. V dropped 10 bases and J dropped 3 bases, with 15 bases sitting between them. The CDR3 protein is CATNLGGYTEAFF. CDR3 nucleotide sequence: TGTGCCACGAACCTGGGGGGATACACTGAAGCTTTCTTT.

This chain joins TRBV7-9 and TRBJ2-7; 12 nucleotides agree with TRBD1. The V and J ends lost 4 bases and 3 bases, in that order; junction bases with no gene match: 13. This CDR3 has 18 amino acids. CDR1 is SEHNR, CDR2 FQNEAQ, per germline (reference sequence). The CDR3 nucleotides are TGTGCCAGCAGCTCGCCGGGACAGGGGGCGGAGGTCGGCTACGAGCAGTACTTC. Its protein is CASSSPGQGAEVGYEQYF. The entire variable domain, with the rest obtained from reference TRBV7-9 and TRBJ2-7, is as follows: DTGVSQNPRHKITKRGQNVTFRCDPISEHNRLYWYRQTLGQGPEFLTYFQNEAQLEKSRLLSDRFSAERPKGSFSTLEIQRTEQGDSAMYLCASSSPGQGAEVGYEQYFGPGTRLTVT.

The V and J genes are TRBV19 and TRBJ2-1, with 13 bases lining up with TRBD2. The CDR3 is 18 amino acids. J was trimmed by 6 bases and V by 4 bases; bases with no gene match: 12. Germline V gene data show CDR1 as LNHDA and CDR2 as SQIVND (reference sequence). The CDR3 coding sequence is TGTGCCAGTAGTACCCCCCATAGGACTAGCGGGGGCACCAATGAGCAGTTCTTC. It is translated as CASSTPHRTSGGTNEQFF.